What follows describes a single T cell receptor beta chain. This CDR3 is 14 amino acids long. Germline CDR1 SGDLS, CDR2 YYNGEE. Trimming removed 0 bases at V and 8 bases at J, with 13 bases between. Sequencing used immunoSEQ multiplex PCR; TCRdb keeps in-frame clones, though not all of them. The table includes about 180,000 clones, approximately 80% detected once. This sample was taken from a study of cytotoxic CD8 clonotypes in ibrutinib-treated CLL. The specimen was PBMCs, collected after 24 months of ibrutinib treatment. The gene calls are TRBV9 and TRBJ2-3, with D tentatively TRBD2 (7 bases). The TCR sequence derives from a human donor with chronic lymphocytic leukemia. The CDR3 protein is CASSVDTGGRTQYF. The CDR3 nucleotides read TGTGCCAGCAGCGTAGACACCGGGGGGCGTACGCAGTATTTT.